This T cell receptor beta chain was captured in a study of a mutant IDH1 vaccine in newly diagnosed glioma. Background on the study: Vaccine dosing followed radiotherapy by 4-6 weeks, or accompanied temozolomide cycles. The treated population exhibited a male proportion of about 60%, a female proportion of around 38%, and a mean age of around 40 years. Previous treatment comprised radiotherapy, temozolomide, or both, mostly both.

Comment on this clone: Its antigen is as yet unknown.

Sequencing was performed with immunoSEQ multiplex PCR; in TCRdb, only in-frame clones are kept and a portion is missing. The data contain 55,000 or so clones, 91% of them singletons. V was pared by 3 bases and J by 3 bases, with 15 bases between. CDR1 and CDR2 (germline): WNHNN, SYGVQD (reference sequence). CDR3 length equals 15 residues. Documented time point: week 11, during vaccination. The content of each vaccine dose was 300 ug of mutant IDH1 20-mer peptide, and topical imiquimod accompanied it. The source material was PBMCs, sampled from a glioma patient whose treatment included an IDH1 peptide vaccine. This receptor was obtained from a man aged 45-65 years with glioma. The chain couples TRBV10-1 to TRBJ2-7; D may be TRBD2 (6 bases). CDR3 nucleotides: TGCGCCAGCAGTGATCCGACTTCGGGGGACTACGAGCAGTACTTC. Residues: CASSDPTSGDYEQYF.